The 19 T cell receptor beta chains below come from one sample, sequenced in a study of naive and memory T cell subsets. Overall study results and limits: A few larger clonotypes appeared in naive repertoires, especially CD8, possibly memory cells re-expressing CD45RA.

The beta constant-region primer was an equimolar mix of two oligonucleotides covering TRBC1 and TRBC2. Nested alpha and beta constant-region primers with the SP2 primer drove four PCR rounds on ligated cDNA. MiXCR, run by TCRdb on the UMI-ligation and nested PCR reads, gives a single entry per CDR3 protein. The sample lists fewer than 150,000 distinct CDR3 sequences, approximately 18% occurring once. No antigen is known for these receptors. The sample consisted of naive CD8+ T cells from blood. The receptors were sampled from a human donor in good health.

The chain joins TRBV27 to TRBJ1-6; the D is unclear. The germline V gene encodes CDR1 MNHEY and CDR2 SMNVEV (reference sequence). The CDR3 covers 12 residues. V lost 4 bases, J lost 6 bases, and 4 bases lay in between. The CDR3 DNA reads as TGTGCCAGCAGTTACAGTAATTCACCCCTCCACTTT. It encodes CASSYSNSPLHF.

This clonotype was observed at least ten times. This chain uses TRBV6-5 with TRBJ1-5; D not certain. With 6 bases removed from V and 3 bases from J, the gap between germline ends came to 12 bases. CDR1 and CDR2 from the germline V gene are MNHEY and SVGAGI. The CDR3 consists of 14 residues. The DNA of the CDR3 is TGTGCCAGCAGCAGTGGGTACGACAATCAGCCCCAGCATTTT. Translated, it gives CASSSGYDNQPQHF.

This clonotype was counted a few times. The chain combines TRBV11-2 with TRBJ1-4, with 7 bases that match TRBD1. Germline V CDR1 and CDR2: SGHAT, FQNNGV. The CDR3 consists of 16 residues. V shed 0 bases, J shed 7 bases, and the junction held 8 bases outside the gene matches. The CDR3 sequence is CASSLEGTDRGEKLFF. The CDR3 region has the DNA TGTGCCAGCAGCTTAGAGGGGACAGACCGTGGTGAAAAACTGTTTTTT.

The table lists this clonotype with a few counts. This chain joins TRBV28 and TRBJ1-6; D unresolved. Germline CDR1 and CDR2: MDHEN and SYDVKM. The CDR3 consists of 13 residues. Trimming took off 7 bases at V and 2 bases at J, with 6 bases between the two ends. The DNA of the CDR3 is TGTGCCAGCAACTTGGCCTATAATTCACCCCTCCACTTT. Residues: CASNLAYNSPLHF.

V is TRBV7-3 and J is TRBJ1-4, with D unresolved. Germline V gene data show CDR1 as SGHTA and CDR2 as FQGTGA. V dropped 4 bases and J dropped 3 bases, with 6 bases sitting between them. CDR3 length equals 13 residues. The CDR3 sequence: CASSYSANEKLFF. The CDR3 region has the DNA TGTGCCAGCAGCTATTCGGCTAATGAAAAACTGTTTTTT.

The table lists this clonotype with a few counts. This chain uses TRBV24-1 with TRBJ2-1, with 13 bases matching TRBD2. CDR1 is KGHDR, CDR2 SFDVKD, per germline. With 4 bases clipped from V and 5 bases from J, the junction kept 4 bases outside the gene matches. This CDR3 contains 16 residues. The CDR3 is CATSDPGTSGDNEQFF. In nucleotides, the CDR3 is TGTGCCACCAGTGACCCGGGGACTAGCGGGGACAATGAGCAGTTCTTC.

The chain uses TRBV12-5 and TRBJ2-3, with 7 bases identical to TRBD1. Germline trimming cut 6 bases from V and 2 bases from J; bases unmatched to any gene: 5. The CDR3 runs 14 residues. Germline V CDR1 and CDR2: LGHNT, FRNRAP. The CDR3 bases are TGTGCTAGTGGCTCCGGGACAGACACAGATACGCAGTATTTT. Translated, it gives CASGSGTDTDTQYF. The entire variable domain, with the rest obtained from reference TRBV12-5 and TRBJ2-3, is as follows: DARVTQTPRHKVTEMGQEVTMRCQPILGHNTVFWYRQTMMQGLELLAYFRNRAPLDDSGMPKDRFSAEMPDATLATLKIQPSEPRDSAVYFCASGSGTDTDTQYFGPGTRLTVL.

V usage is TRBV29-1 and J usage is TRBJ2-1, with TRBD2 matching over 13 bases. This CDR3 contains 14 residues. The trim removed 5 bases at V and 12 bases at J, leaving 10 bases unmatched. Germline V gene data show CDR1 as SQVTM and CDR2 as ANQGSEA. CDR3 bases: TGCAGCGTTCCACCCGGGACTAGCGGGAACCGGCAGTTCTTC. Protein product: CSVPPGTSGNRQFF.

This clonotype was found a few times. The chain employs TRBV15 and TRBJ2-1; D remains unclear. The germline CDR1 and CDR2 sequences are LNHNV and YYDKDF (reference sequence). The CDR3 covers 11 residues. The V end was cut by 4 bases, the J end by 6 bases, with 4 bases between. CDR3 loop: CATSTPNEQFF. The CDR3 bases are TGTGCCACCAGCACCCCCAATGAGCAGTTCTTC.

This clonotype was counted at least ten times. The chain carries TRBV7-4 and TRBJ1-1; weak D call: TRBD1 (6 bases). V lost 5 bases to trimming and J lost 4 bases, with 11 bases between them. CDR3 size: 13 residues. The V gene's germline CDR1 is SGHVT and CDR2 SQSDAQ. CDR3 residues: CASSPDRRTEAFF. CDR3 nucleotide sequence: TGTGCCAGCAGCCCCGACAGGCGCACTGAAGCTTTCTTT.

The rearrangement joins TRBV12-3 or TRBV12-4 to TRBJ1-2; unclear D gene. The CDR3 is 15 residues long. Trimming cost V 4 bases and J 0 bases, with 12 bases left between them. The CDR3 DNA reads TGTGCCAGCAGTTCACAGCGGGCAGCTAACTATGGCTACACCTTC. This sequence encodes CASSSQRAANYGYTF.

The chain links TRBV7-6 to TRBJ2-3, with a tentative D call TRBD2 (5 bases). Germline-derived CDR1 and CDR2 are SGHVS and FNYEAQ. This CDR3 has 15 amino acids. V was trimmed by 3 bases and J by 2 bases, leaving 12 bases between them. Here the CDR3 DNA reads TGTGCCAGCAGCTTGGAACGGACTGACACAGATACGCAGTATTTT. Translation gives CASSLERTDTDTQYF.

CDR3 in amino acids: CASTLDGTRAFF. CDR3 sequence (DNA): TGTGCCAGCACCCTAGACGGGACACGAGCTTTCTTT. The V gene is TRBV28, the J gene TRBJ1-1; the D gene is possibly TRBD1 (6 bases). From germline, CDR1 is MDHEN and CDR2 SYDVKM. V shed 7 bases and J shed 10 bases, with 16 bases lying between them. The CDR3 spans 12 residues.

The chain is built from TRBV6-1 and TRBJ2-2, with D possibly matching TRBD1 (6 bases). The germline CDR1 and CDR2 sequences are MNHNS and SASEGT. The CDR3 spans 14 residues. Trimming left V 4 bases short and J 3 bases short, with 9 bases between. The DNA of the CDR3 is TGTGCCAGCAGTGGTGACAGGTACACCGGGGAGCTGTTTTTT. The encoded protein is CASSGDRYTGELFF.

The sample holds a few counts of this clonotype. V is TRBV5-1 and J is TRBJ2-1, with 10 bases that match TRBD2. CDR1 and CDR2 from the germline V gene are SGHRS and YFSETQ. The CDR3 covers 16 residues. After removal of 5 bases from V and 0 bases from J, the junction contained 5 bases not matched to a gene. CDR3 residues: CASRFSGRSSYNEQFF. CDR3 sequence (DNA): TGCGCCAGCAGGTTTAGCGGGAGGAGCTCCTACAATGAGCAGTTCTTC.

This clonotype was counted between two and nine times. The chain employs TRBV5-5 and TRBJ1-1, with 7 bases that match TRBD1. The CDR3 loop spans 17 amino acids. Unmatched junction bases numbered 17, after V lost 4 bases and J lost 5 bases. Germline CDR1 reads SGHKS; CDR2 reads YYEKEE (reference sequence). CDR3 nucleotides: TGTGCCAGCAGCCTTAGACAGGGTTTTGTCTTTGGAACTGAAGCTTTCTTT. Translated, it gives CASSLRQGFVFGTEAFF.

The chain links TRBV15 to TRBJ1-5; D gene uncertain. CDR1 is LNHNV and CDR2 is YYDKDF in the germline V gene (reference sequence). The CDR3 totals 14 residues. The V gene lost 0 bases and the J gene lost 3 bases, with 6 bases spanning the gap. CDR3 DNA sequence: TGTGCCACCAGCAGAGACAGATTCAATCAGCCCCAGCATTTT. This translates into CATSRDRFNQPQHF.

This chain links TRBV15 with TRBJ2-3, with D unresolved. Germline CDR1 reads LNHNV; CDR2 reads YYDKDF (reference sequence). V was pared by 1 base and J by 2 bases, with 10 bases between. This CDR3 region has 15 residues. The chain's CDR3 is CATSRVDSFTDTQYF. In DNA, the CDR3 is TGTGCCACCAGCAGAGTTGACTCCTTCACAGATACGCAGTATTTT.

V is TRBV7-2 and J is TRBJ2-3, with D perhaps given as TRBD1 or TRBD2 (5 bases each). The CDR3 length is 15 residues. The germline V gene has CDR1 SGHTA and CDR2 FQGNSA. Trimming took 3 bases from V and 2 from J, leaving 12 bases between them. The CDR3 sequence: CASSFRVGPTDTQYF. Here the CDR3 DNA reads TGTGCCAGCAGCTTTCGGGTGGGACCCACAGATACGCAGTATTTT.